This T cell receptor (beta chain) was sequenced during a study of radiotherapy plus CTLA-4 blockade in lung cancer. The study, taken as a whole, reports: Blood-borne expansion of tumor-derived TCR clones followed radiotherapy plus ipilimumab. Interferon-beta, together with early blood T cell clone dynamics, reportedly best predicted response.

Germline V lookup: CDR1 MDHEN, CDR2 SYDVKM. This CDR3 region has 12 residues. J was trimmed by 8 bases and V by 3 bases; bases with no gene match: 3. Produced via immunoSEQ multiplex PCR; TCRdb's table is partial and in-frame only. The sample consists of 70,000 to 100,000 clones, approximately 86% of them appearing once. This clone was counted between two and nine times. Antigen specificity is unknown. Sequenced material: peripheral blood, taken from a patient treated with radiotherapy plus ipilimumab. The sequence was obtained from a human donor with non-small cell lung cancer who had a partial response to radiotherapy plus ipilimumab. The chain has TRBV28 and TRBJ1-2; the match to TRBD1 covers 7 bases. CDR3 sequence: CASSFPGGGYTF. In nucleotides, the CDR3 is TGTGCCAGCAGTTTCCCAGGGGGAGGCTACACCTTC.